The rows below give T cell receptor beta chains drawn from one sample of a study of TIL therapy for anti-PD-1-resistant metastatic lung cancer. Profiled with immunoSEQ multiplex PCR; TCRdb holds only in-frame clones, not every one. The data contain around 55,000 clones, over 75% of them singletons. The sequencing here drew on blood, taken at baseline. The receptors shown here come from a person between 30 and 80 years old with non-small cell lung cancer. CDR3s include the opening cysteine and the closing phenylalanine or tryptophan. The order of the fields is clone size, J gene, D gene, V gene, CDR3 protein. A D gene is named only where the DNA matches it firmly. Clone size appears in some rows only: once, few, many, or a class for an expanded clone.

clone size: NA; J gene: TRBJ2-3; D gene: NA; V gene: TRBV4-1; CDR3 protein: CASSQDYLADTQYF
clone size: NA; J gene: TRBJ2-1; D gene: TRBD2; V gene: TRBV10-1; CDR3 protein: CASSDGTSGSDEQFF
clone size: NA; J gene: TRBJ2-7; D gene: NA; V gene: TRBV15; CDR3 protein: CATSREGANYEQYF
clone size: few; J gene: TRBJ1-1; D gene: NA; V gene: TRBV7-9; CDR3 protein: CASMNRANTEAFF
clone size: NA; J gene: TRBJ1-5; D gene: NA; V gene: TRBV30; CDR3 protein: CAWSVHIDQPQHF
clone size: once; J gene: TRBJ2-7; D gene: NA; V gene: TRBV7-2; CDR3 protein: CASSLNGQGIRRSHYEQYF
clone size: NA; J gene: TRBJ1-6; D gene: NA; V gene: TRBV11-2; CDR3 protein: CASSSTWDSPLHF
clone size: NA; J gene: TRBJ2-7; D gene: NA; V gene: TRBV12-3/TRBV12-4; CDR3 protein: CASSWPEGYEQYF
clone size: NA; J gene: TRBJ1-4; D gene: TRBD1; V gene: TRBV6-5; CDR3 protein: CASSYAWTGVGEKLFF
clone size: NA; J gene: TRBJ2-5; D gene: NA; V gene: TRBV30; CDR3 protein: CAWSVSGGAGETQYF
clone size: NA; J gene: TRBJ1-5; D gene: TRBD1; V gene: TRBV18; CDR3 protein: CASSLGQGNQPQHF
clone size: NA; J gene: TRBJ2-5; D gene: NA; V gene: TRBV7-2; CDR3 protein: CASSLNWVQVSQYF
clone size: NA; J gene: TRBJ1-2; D gene: TRBD1; V gene: TRBV20-1; CDR3 protein: CSASDGTGGDGGYTF
clone size: NA; J gene: TRBJ2-2; D gene: NA; V gene: TRBV3-1/TRBV3-2; CDR3 protein: CASSQFDIDTGELFF
clone size: NA; J gene: TRBJ2-6; D gene: NA; V gene: TRBV30; CDR3 protein: CAWGAYGANVLTF
clone size: NA; J gene: TRBJ1-5; D gene: NA; V gene: TRBV7-9; CDR3 protein: CASSLGALNQPQHF
clone size: once; J gene: TRBJ1-5; D gene: TRBD1; V gene: TRBV5-4; CDR3 protein: CASSSGGDRGLQPQHF
clone size: few; J gene: TRBJ1-2; D gene: NA; V gene: TRBV4-3; CDR3 protein: CASSPGEGSGRIGYTF
clone size: NA; J gene: TRBJ2-7; D gene: NA; V gene: TRBV19; CDR3 protein: CASRMGQSSYEQYF
clone size: NA; J gene: TRBJ1-1; D gene: NA; V gene: TRBV7-2; CDR3 protein: CASSPGWEGAEAFF
clone size: NA; J gene: TRBJ2-3; D gene: TRBD2; V gene: TRBV11-3; CDR3 protein: CASSLGSSGRSGTDTQYF
clone size: NA; J gene: TRBJ1-4; D gene: NA; V gene: TRBV14; CDR3 protein: CASSGRASEKLFF
clone size: NA; J gene: TRBJ2-2; D gene: NA; V gene: TRBV19; CDR3 protein: CASSERRGTYTGELFF
clone size: NA; J gene: TRBJ1-3; D gene: NA; V gene: TRBV2; CDR3 protein: CASSDTGSSGNTIYF
clone size: NA; J gene: TRBJ2-2; D gene: NA; V gene: TRBV30; CDR3 protein: CAWRLYSGELFF
clone size: few; J gene: TRBJ1-6; D gene: NA; V gene: TRBV4-3; CDR3 protein: CASSQSLRGSNSPLHF
clone size: NA; J gene: TRBJ1-4; D gene: NA; V gene: TRBV29-1; CDR3 protein: CSVGPGVNEKLFF
clone size: NA; J gene: TRBJ1-2; D gene: NA; V gene: TRBV5-6; CDR3 protein: CASSLAGQTSSHGYTF
clone size: NA; J gene: TRBJ2-2; D gene: NA; V gene: TRBV19; CDR3 protein: CASSIQPGGGAGELFF
clone size: NA; J gene: TRBJ2-5; D gene: TRBD2; V gene: TRBV5-4; CDR3 protein: CASSSPGTNQETQYF
clone size: NA; J gene: TRBJ2-2; D gene: NA; V gene: TRBV6-1; CDR3 protein: CASSDEGDGVIRELFF
clone size: once; J gene: TRBJ2-3; D gene: TRBD2; V gene: TRBV4-1; CDR3 protein: CATQPLEVAGHTQYF
clone size: NA; J gene: TRBJ2-2; D gene: NA; V gene: TRBV6-5; CDR3 protein: CASSSRDPNTGELFF
clone size: NA; J gene: TRBJ2-3; D gene: NA; V gene: TRBV6-6; CDR3 protein: CASRTLSTQYF
clone size: NA; J gene: TRBJ1-1; D gene: NA; V gene: TRBV9; CDR3 protein: CASSVDARTARFSEAFF
clone size: NA; J gene: TRBJ1-5; D gene: TRBD1; V gene: TRBV6-5; CDR3 protein: CASSPGTGFDQPQHF
clone size: NA; J gene: TRBJ2-3; D gene: NA; V gene: TRBV4-3; CDR3 protein: CASQRNPGDTQYF
clone size: few; J gene: TRBJ2-3; D gene: NA; V gene: TRBV29-1; CDR3 protein: CSVGPGNTDTQYF
clone size: NA; J gene: TRBJ2-3; D gene: TRBD2; V gene: TRBV30; CDR3 protein: CAWSPTLAGDTQYF
clone size: NA; J gene: TRBJ2-7; D gene: TRBD2; V gene: TRBV7-2; CDR3 protein: CASSLAGLAGGWDYEQYF
clone size: NA; J gene: TRBJ2-2; D gene: NA; V gene: TRBV14; CDR3 protein: CASSQVARGIGELFF
clone size: NA; J gene: TRBJ2-1; D gene: TRBD2; V gene: TRBV11-2; CDR3 protein: CASSLSWGRLAGAYNEQFF
clone size: NA; J gene: TRBJ2-3; D gene: NA; V gene: TRBV18; CDR3 protein: CASSPRAGTQYF
clone size: once; J gene: TRBJ2-5; D gene: NA; V gene: TRBV5-6; CDR3 protein: CASSHDQGKLETQYF
clone size: NA; J gene: TRBJ2-1; D gene: NA; V gene: TRBV7-3; CDR3 protein: CASSDGGLTYNEQFF
clone size: NA; J gene: TRBJ2-7; D gene: TRBD2; V gene: TRBV5-1; CDR3 protein: CASSSDSGSYEQYF